Shown below are 8 T cell receptor beta chains from a single sample sequenced in a study of shared clonotypes between healthy human individuals. Here immunoSEQ multiplex PCR was the method, and the copy in TCRdb shows in-frame clones only, minus some. The top ten hold about 12% of the sample, which has around 530,000 clones, about 80% seen once. Material for sequencing was PBMCs. The receptors shown here come from a woman aged 40 to 50 in good health. Some clones in this sample may be carry-over from other donors' samples.

The chain recombines TRBV2 with TRBJ2-1; 13 nucleotides agree with TRBD2. The V gene end was trimmed by 5 bases and the J gene end by 7 bases; junction bases not matched to a gene: 5. The CDR3 has 15 residues. CDR1 is SNHLY, CDR2 FYNNEI, per germline. This chain's CDR3 is CASSPTSGRSNEQFF. The CDR3 region has the DNA TGTGCCAGCAGTCCGACTAGCGGGAGGAGTAATGAGCAGTTCTTC.

J is TRBJ2-7 and V is TRBV5-3; D gene ambiguous. TRBV5-3 is an ORF, with its function uncertain. This CDR3 comprises 12 residues. Trimming shortened V by 3 bases and J by 1 base, and 5 bases separated the two germline ends. CDR3 DNA: TGTGCCAGAAGCTCTAGGTCCTACGAGCAGTACTTC. It yields the protein CARSSRSYEQYF.

V and J are TRBV2 and TRBJ2-7, with D unclear. There are 13 residues in the CDR3. Germline assignment: CDR1 SNHLY and CDR2 FYNNEI. Trimming removed 7 bases from V and 7 bases from J, with 17 bases in between. The CDR3 loop is CASTPNPRREQYF. The CDR3, as DNA: TGTGCCAGCACCCCCAACCCGAGACGGGAGCAGTACTTC.

As concerns this clone: Other DNA sequences in the same sample also yield this CDR3. The chain couples TRBV20-1 to TRBJ2-3; D unresolved. The CDR3 is made up of 11 amino acids. V lost 4 bases to trimming and J lost 6 bases, with 8 bases between them. The V gene's germline CDR1 is DFQATT and CDR2 SNEGSKA (reference sequence). In DNA form, the CDR3 reads TGCAGTGCTACGCTAGTGGATACGCAGTATTTT. The encoded protein is CSATLVDTQYF.

This rearrangement joins TRBV15 to TRBJ2-7, with 8 bases identical to TRBD1. V was pared by 5 bases and J by 6 bases, with 9 bases of the junction left unmatched. The V gene's germline CDR1 is LNHNV and CDR2 YYDKDF (reference sequence). This CDR3 has 14 amino acids. The CDR3 loop is CATSPRDRIREQYF. The CDR3 nucleotides are TGTGCCACCAGCCCCCGGGACAGGATTCGCGAGCAGTACTTC.

With respect to this clone: The identical CDR3 is also encoded by other nucleotide sequences in the sample. The chain has TRBV5-1 and TRBJ2-1, with TRBD2 matching over 10 bases. The length of the CDR3 is 15 residues. After removal of 4 bases from V and 0 bases from J, the junction contained 1 base not matched to a gene. Germline CDR1 and CDR2: SGHRS and YFSETQ. The CDR3 bases are TGCGCCAGCAGCCGGACTAGCGGCTCCTACAATGAGCAGTTCTTC. Amino acids: CASSRTSGSYNEQFF.

This rearrangement joins TRBV19 to TRBJ2-2; no clear D. This CDR3 region has 12 residues. In germline, CDR1 is LNHDA, CDR2 SQIVND (reference sequence). V lost 4 bases and J lost 5, with 5 bases in between. The CDR3 DNA reads TGTGCCAGTAGTACCTTTACCGGGGAGCTGTTTTTT. Protein product: CASSTFTGELFF.

The chain combines TRBV28 with TRBJ1-4; maybe TRBD1 (5 bases). The length of the CDR3 is 16 residues. V lost 8 bases to trimming and J lost 5 bases, with 21 bases between them. Germline-derived CDR1 and CDR2 are MDHEN and SYDVKM. For the CDR3, the DNA is TGTGCCAGCGGGAGGTGGGGAACACGGGGCAATGAAAAACTGTTTTTT. Encoded protein: CASGRWGTRGNEKLFF. The full variable domain, with the rest looked up from reference TRBV28 and TRBJ1-4, is DVKVTQSSRYLVKRTGEKVFLECVQDMDHENMFWYRQDPGLGLRLIYFSYDVKMKEKGDIPEGYSVSREKKERFSLILESASTNQTSMYLCASGRWGTRGNEKLFFGSGTQLSVL.